The 12 T cell receptor beta chains given below trace back to one sample, sequenced in a study of regulatory T cells in long-lasting Graves disease. Documented time point: newly diagnosed GD, antithyroid drugs for less than 3 months. The TCR library was made from RNA that had been extracted from PBMCs in TRIzol. In building TCR beta libraries, iRepertoire HTBI primers were used together with Arm-PCR of CDR3 regions. One entry per CDR3 protein results from TCRdb running MiXCR on the multiplex PCR reads. The repertoire has approximately 270,000 distinct CDR3 sequences, around 18% of them found once; the top ten carry 11% to 15%. These data were likewise used in another study, on T cells in Graves' hyperthyroidism and ophthalmopathy.

The sample in question was peripheral blood mononuclear cells (PBMCs), obtained at new diagnosis, from a patient treated with antithyroid drugs. These receptor sequences come from a woman in her 30s with Graves disease.

The chain employs TRBV27 and TRBJ1-5; D not certain. The V gene's germline CDR1 is MNHEY and CDR2 SMNVEV (reference sequence). CDR3 length: 13 amino acids. Trimming took 3 bases from V and 6 from J, leaving 9 bases between them. This CDR3 reads CASSFAASQPQHF. In DNA, the CDR3 is TGTGCCAGCAGTTTTGCAGCCAGTCAGCCCCAGCATTTT.

This clonotype showed up many times. The chain links TRBV12-3 or TRBV12-4 to TRBJ1-5; no reliable D call. Trimming pared 6 bases from V and 4 bases from J, leaving 7 bases between. The CDR3 consists of 12 residues. CDR3 in amino acids: CASRTLNQPQHF. CDR3 nucleotides: TGTGCCAGCAGGACCTTAAATCAGCCCCAGCATTTT.

There are many counts of this clonotype. The CDR3 bases are TGTGCCAGCAGCGCCACAGGGACGGTGGGGAATTCACCCCTCCACTTT. Translation gives CASSATGTVGNSPLHF. The chain uses TRBV5-4 and TRBJ1-6, with a possible D match to TRBD1 (6 bases). The CDR3 sequence is 16 residues long. Trimming took off 4 bases at V and 7 bases at J, with 18 bases between the two ends. CDR1 and CDR2 from the germline V gene are SGHNT and YYREEE (reference sequence).

The chain carries TRBV20-1 and TRBJ1-4; D is uncertain. This CDR3 spans 11 amino acids. CDR1 and CDR2 from the germline V gene are DFQATT and SNEGSKA (reference sequence). The V and J ends lost 7 bases and 7 bases respectively, with 10 bases between them. The CDR3 nucleotides read TGCAGTGGTAATGAAGGTGAAAAACTGTTTTTT. Residues: CSGNEGEKLFF.

This clonotype came up many times. The DNA of the CDR3 is TGCGCCAGTACGCGGATAACAGGGGGACTCTACGAGCAGTACTTC. Its translation: CASTRITGGLYEQYF. The rearrangement links TRBV5-1 to TRBJ2-7, with TRBD1 identical over 8 bases. Trimming cost V 8 bases and J 3 bases; bases outside gene matches: 13. The CDR3 loop spans 15 amino acids. The germline V gene has CDR1 SGHRS and CDR2 YFSETQ.

This clonotype was recorded many times. The chain joins TRBV5-1 to TRBJ1-2, with 8 bases fitting TRBD1. There are 15 residues in the CDR3. CDR1 SGHRS and CDR2 YFSETQ come from the germline V gene. V trimming: 4 bases; J trimming: 7 bases; junction bases outside the gene matches: 12. The CDR3 here is CASSAFRTGIRGYTF. CDR3 coding DNA: TGCGCCAGCAGCGCCTTCCGGACAGGGATACGTGGCTACACCTTC.

This chain links TRBV20-1 with TRBJ2-5, with 10 bases that match TRBD2. CDR1 is DFQATT, CDR2 SNEGSKA, per germline (reference sequence). The V gene end was trimmed by 4 bases and the J gene end by 5 bases; junction bases not matched to a gene: 10. This CDR3 region has 15 residues. The CDR3: CSATVAGGYWETQYF. In nucleotides, the CDR3 is TGCAGTGCTACCGTAGCGGGGGGATATTGGGAGACCCAGTACTTC.

V usage is TRBV12-3 or TRBV12-4 and J usage is TRBJ2-5, with 15 bases that match TRBD2. With the DNA end fitting TRBJ2-7 better, the J assignment may be wrong. CDR3 length: 16 residues. CDR3 coding DNA: TGTGCCAGCGGGGGACTAGCGGGGGGATCACCCTACGAGCAGTACTTC. Encoded protein: CASGGLAGGSPYEQYF.

The chain couples TRBV5-5 to TRBJ2-7; D possibly uses TRBD1 or TRBD2 (5 bases each). Germline V gene lookup returns CDR1 SGHKS and CDR2 YYEKEE (reference sequence). The V gene lost 3 bases and the J gene lost 0 bases, with 10 bases spanning the gap. The CDR3 consists of 14 residues. This CDR3 is CASSYRRSSYEQYF. The CDR3 coding sequence is TGTGCCAGCAGCTACAGGAGGAGCTCCTACGAGCAGTACTTC.

This clonotype was counted at least ten times. The CDR3 region is CASRVQGSDTEAFF. DNA for the CDR3: TGCGCCAGCAGAGTACAGGGAAGTGACACTGAAGCTTTCTTT. The chain recombines TRBV5-1 with TRBJ1-1; D might be TRBD1 (6 bases). From germline, CDR1 is SGHRS and CDR2 YFSETQ. V lost 5 bases, J lost 3 bases, and 14 bases lay in between. CDR3 length: 14 amino acids.

This clonotype was counted many times. The V and J genes are TRBV7-9 and TRBJ1-1; D not resolved. The V gene's germline CDR1 is SEHNR and CDR2 FQNEAQ (reference sequence). The CDR3 sequence is 11 residues long. V was pared by 7 bases and J by 4 bases, with 7 bases between. The CDR3 here is CASTPSTEAFF. CDR3 coding DNA: TGTGCCAGCACCCCAAGCACTGAAGCTTTCTTT.

This chain connects TRBV5-5 to TRBJ2-7; TRBD1 matches at 8 bases. Losses at the gene ends were 4 bases for V and 2 bases for J; bases not matched to a gene: 8. The CDR3 contains 15 residues. Germline CDR1 is SGHKS and CDR2 is YYEKEE (reference sequence). This chain's CDR3 is CASSREGTGAYEQYF. DNA of the CDR3: TGTGCCAGCAGCCGTGAGGGGACAGGAGCCTACGAGCAGTACTTC. The variable domain in full, completed from reference TRBV5-5 and TRBJ2-7, reads DAGVTQSPTHLIKTRGQQVTLRCSPISGHKSVSWYQQVLGQGPQFIFQYYEKEERGRGNFPDRFSARQFPNYSSELNVNALLLGDSALYLCASSREGTGAYEQYFGPGTRLTVT.